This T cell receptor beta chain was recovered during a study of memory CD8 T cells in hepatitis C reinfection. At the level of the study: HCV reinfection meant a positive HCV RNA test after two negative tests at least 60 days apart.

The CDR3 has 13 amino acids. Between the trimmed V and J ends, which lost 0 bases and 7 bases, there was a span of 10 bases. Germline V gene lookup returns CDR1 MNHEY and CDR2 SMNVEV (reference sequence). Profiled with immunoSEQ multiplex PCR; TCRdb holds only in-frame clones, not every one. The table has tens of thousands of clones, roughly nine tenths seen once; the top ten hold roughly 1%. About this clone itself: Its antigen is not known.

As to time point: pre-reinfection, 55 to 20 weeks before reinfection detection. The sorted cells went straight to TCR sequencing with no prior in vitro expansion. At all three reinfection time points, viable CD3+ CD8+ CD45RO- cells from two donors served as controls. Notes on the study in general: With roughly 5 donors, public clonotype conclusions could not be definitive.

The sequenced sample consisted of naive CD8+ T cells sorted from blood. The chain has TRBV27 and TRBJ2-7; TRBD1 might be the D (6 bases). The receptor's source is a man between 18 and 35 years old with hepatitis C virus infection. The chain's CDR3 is CASSLSGQLEQYF. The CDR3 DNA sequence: TGTGCCAGCAGTTTATCGGGACAATTAGAGCAGTACTTC.